The rows below give T cell receptor beta chains drawn from one sample of a study of Graves' ophthalmopathy and Graves' hyperthyroidism. TCRdb recomputed calls from the multiplex PCR reads with MiXCR, one row per CDR3 protein. The sample has 400,000 to 450,000 distinct CDR3 sequences; 20% to 25% are singletons. The sequenced material came from peripheral blood. Receptors were obtained from a woman under 30 with stable Graves' hyperthyroidism. The CDR3 runs from the conserved cysteine through the conserved F or W. Each record gives: D gene, J gene, V gene, clone size, CDR3 DNA, CDR3 protein. A D gene is named only where the DNA matches it firmly. Clone size, where shown, is once, few, many, or a class for clones that have expanded.

d_gene: TRBD1
j_gene: TRBJ1-1
v_gene: TRBV3-1
abundance: many
CDR3nt: TGTGCCAGCAGCCATCAGGGGGCGAACACTGAAGCTTTCTTT
CDR3aa: CASSHQGANTEAFF

d_gene: NA
j_gene: TRBJ2-5
v_gene: TRBV6-1
abundance: many
CDR3nt: TGTGCCAGCAGCCCACAGGCTAGGGGGGGGGAGACCCAGTACTTC
CDR3aa: CASSPQARGGETQYF

d_gene: NA
j_gene: TRBJ1-1
v_gene: TRBV20-1
abundance: many
CDR3nt: TGCAGTGCTAGAGAGAGAAGCACTGAAGCTTTCTTT
CDR3aa: CSARERSTEAFF

d_gene: NA
j_gene: TRBJ2-3
v_gene: TRBV6-2/TRBV6-3
abundance: NA
CDR3nt: TGTGCCACCAAATCGCTGACACACCAGGATAGCACAGATACGCAGTATTTT
CDR3aa: CATKSLTHQDSTDTQYF

d_gene: NA
j_gene: TRBJ2-2
v_gene: TRBV4-1
abundance: NA
CDR3nt: TGCGCCAGCAGCCAGTACAGGGCAGCGAACACCGGGGAGCTGTTTTTT
CDR3aa: CASSQYRAANTGELFF

d_gene: TRBD1
j_gene: TRBJ1-5
v_gene: TRBV6-5
abundance: NA
CDR3nt: TGTGCCAGCAGTTCCGACTGGACAGGGTTTGGAAATCAGCCCCAGCATTTT
CDR3aa: CASSSDWTGFGNQPQHF

d_gene: NA
j_gene: TRBJ2-5
v_gene: TRBV12-3/TRBV12-4
abundance: NA
CDR3nt: TGTGCCAGCAGTTTTGGGGGGGCATCGGGGTACCGAGAGACCCAGTACTTC
CDR3aa: CASSFGGASGYRETQYF

d_gene: NA
j_gene: TRBJ2-5
v_gene: TRBV11-2
abundance: many
CDR3nt: TGTGCCAGCAGCTTTTCAGGAGAGACCCAGTACTTC
CDR3aa: CASSFSGETQYF

d_gene: TRBD1
j_gene: TRBJ1-6
v_gene: TRBV6-1
abundance: NA
CDR3nt: TGTGCCAGCAGTGAAGATGTCGGGACAGGGGCCTCCCTCTATAATTCACCCCTCCACTTT
CDR3aa: CASSEDVGTGASLYNSPLHF

d_gene: NA
j_gene: TRBJ2-3
v_gene: TRBV6-1
abundance: NA
CDR3nt: TGTGCCAGCAGTGAATTGGCAGGGACCCCAGATACGCAGTATTTT
CDR3aa: CASSELAGTPDTQYF

d_gene: NA
j_gene: TRBJ2-5
v_gene: TRBV27
abundance: once
CDR3nt: TGTGCCGGCAGTTTATGGGTGGGAGAACGACAAGAGACCCAGTACTTC
CDR3aa: CAGSLWVGERQETQYF

d_gene: TRBD1
j_gene: TRBJ2-7
v_gene: TRBV30
abundance: NA
CDR3nt: TGTGCCTGGAGGGAGGACAGGGGATACGAGCAGTACTTC
CDR3aa: CAWREDRGYEQYF

d_gene: NA
j_gene: TRBJ2-7
v_gene: TRBV6-2/TRBV6-3
abundance: many
CDR3nt: TGTGCCAGCAGTGGGCGTTACTCCTACGAGCAGTACTTC
CDR3aa: CASSGRYSYEQYF

d_gene: TRBD1
j_gene: TRBJ1-6
v_gene: TRBV27
abundance: many
CDR3nt: TGTGCCAGCAGTGCCCGACAGGGTTGGGGCCTTAATTCACCCCTCCACTTT
CDR3aa: CASSARQGWGLNSPLHF

d_gene: NA
j_gene: TRBJ1-1
v_gene: TRBV6-1
abundance: NA
CDR3nt: TGTGCCAGCAGTGACGGGTGGACTGAAGCTTTCTTT
CDR3aa: CASSDGWTEAFF

d_gene: NA
j_gene: TRBJ1-1
v_gene: TRBV7-9
abundance: NA
CDR3nt: TGTGCCAGCAGCTTAGACCCCGCAAACACTGAAGCTTTCTTT
CDR3aa: CASSLDPANTEAFF

d_gene: TRBD2
j_gene: TRBJ2-5
v_gene: TRBV20-1
abundance: many
CDR3nt: TGCAGTGCTGACCTAGCGGGAGGATGGGAGACCCAGTACTTC
CDR3aa: CSADLAGGWETQYF

d_gene: NA
j_gene: TRBJ1-2
v_gene: TRBV27
abundance: many
CDR3nt: TGTGCCAGCAGTTTTGTCGGGAACGTTGTGAGTGGCTACACCTTC
CDR3aa: CASSFVGNVVSGYTF

d_gene: NA
j_gene: TRBJ2-5
v_gene: TRBV27
abundance: NA
CDR3nt: TGTGCCAGCAGTCTGCAGGGGCCCAACCCCTCCAGTGAGACCCAGTACTTC
CDR3aa: CASSLQGPNPSSETQYF

d_gene: NA
j_gene: TRBJ1-1
v_gene: TRBV12-3/TRBV12-4
abundance: many
CDR3nt: TGTGCCAGCACTGACTATGGGGCCCCCGGGAACACTGAAGCTTTCTTT
CDR3aa: CASTDYGAPGNTEAFF

d_gene: TRBD1
j_gene: TRBJ2-2
v_gene: TRBV24-1
abundance: many
CDR3nt: TGTGCCACCGGTAAACCGGGACAGGGGGCGTCAGGGACCGGGGAGCTGTTTTTT
CDR3aa: CATGKPGQGASGTGELFF

d_gene: NA
j_gene: TRBJ1-1
v_gene: TRBV5-1
abundance: many
CDR3nt: TGTGCCAGCAGTTCGACAGGGAACACTGAAGCTTTCTTT
CDR3aa: CASSSTGNTEAFF

d_gene: NA
j_gene: TRBJ1-6
v_gene: TRBV15
abundance: NA
CDR3nt: TGTGCCACCAGCAGAGATGCACCAGGAAATTCACCCCTCCACTTT
CDR3aa: CATSRDAPGNSPLHF